The subject of this entry is one TCR beta chain. The target antigen is unknown. This sample was taken from a study of monozygotic twins with cystic fibrosis. Study information: Three micrograms of fragmented DNA underwent roughly 15 PCR cycles for library preparation. Study findings and constraints: In 13 of 16 pairs, V gene usage was closest to the co-twin's. Nucleotide-identical clonotype sharing was significantly higher within monozygotic CF twin pairs than between unrelated CF individuals.

Using immunoSEQ multiplex PCR, the repertoire was profiled, and TCRdb retains in-frame clones only, with some absent. The sample carries about 36,000 clones, approximately 80% recorded once. Trimming pared 2 bases from V and 4 bases from J, leaving 15 bases between. CDR1 GTSNPN and CDR2 SVGIG come from the germline V gene (reference sequence). CDR3 size: 15 residues. J is TRBJ1-5 and V is TRBV30; tentatively, D is TRBD1 (5 bases). The sequencing sample was made of blood. The receptor comes from a girl aged 2-9 years with cystic fibrosis. CDR3 bases: TGTGCCTGGAGTCCTGGCCTCGAGGGGAATCAGCCCCAGCATTTT. Residues: CAWSPGLEGNQPQHF. The full variable domain, with the rest looked up from reference TRBV30 and TRBJ1-5, is SQTIHQWPATLVQPVGSPLSLECTVEGTSNPNLYWYRQAAGRGLQLLFYSVGIGQISSEVPQNLSASRPQDRQFILSSKKLLLSDSGFYLCAWSPGLEGNQPQHFGDGTRLSIL.